This T cell receptor (beta chain) was observed in a study of control samples from healthy donors and cancer patients (dated by TCRdb to the early 2020s). Worth noting for this clone: What this receptor recognizes is not known. The junction and the germline gene differ at one end; a read error may be behind it. This same CDR3 is encoded by further DNA sequences in the sample.

Libraries came from the immunoSEQ multiplex PCR assay. TCRdb retrieved this table from immuneACCESS and kept in-frame rearrangements only. Not all clones are present; in checked studies, unresolved V genes account for under half, and no reason is known for the remainder. In this sample the table shows around 150,000 clones, approximately 90% of which occur a single time. The ten largest clones add up to around 12% of the sample. CDR1 is given as SEHNR and CDR2 as FQNEAQ, both from the germline V gene (reference sequence). Including cysteine and phenylalanine, the CDR3 has 17 amino acids. Just the 51-base CDR3 DNA is kept, in frame starting at base 1.

Recombination joined TRBV7-9 with TRBJ1-1; a weak D assignment points to TRBD1 (5 bases agree). This sequence originates from a man under 40 in good health. Sequenced input: blood. The CDR3 in this case is CASSLVPGGISNTEAFF. The nucleotide sequence is TGTGCCAGCAGCTTAGTTCCGGGGGGAATTTCGAACACTGAAGCTTTTTTT.